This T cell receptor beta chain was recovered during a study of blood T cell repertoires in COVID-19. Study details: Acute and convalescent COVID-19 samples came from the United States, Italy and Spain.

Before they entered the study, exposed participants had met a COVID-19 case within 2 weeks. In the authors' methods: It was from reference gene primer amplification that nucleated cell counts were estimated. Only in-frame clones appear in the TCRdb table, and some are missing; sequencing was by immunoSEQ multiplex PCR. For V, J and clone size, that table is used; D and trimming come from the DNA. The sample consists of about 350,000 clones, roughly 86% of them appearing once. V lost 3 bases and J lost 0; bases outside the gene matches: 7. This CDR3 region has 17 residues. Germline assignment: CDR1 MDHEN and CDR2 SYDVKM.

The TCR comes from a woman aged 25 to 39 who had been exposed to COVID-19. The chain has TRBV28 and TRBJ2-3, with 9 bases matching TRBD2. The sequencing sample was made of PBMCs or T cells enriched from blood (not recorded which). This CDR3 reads CASSFGGRAESTDTQYF. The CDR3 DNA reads TGTGCCAGCAGTTTCGGCGGGAGGGCCGAGAGCACAGATACGCAGTATTTT.